This T cell receptor beta chain was profiled in a study of T-cell reconstitution after alpha-beta-depleted transplantation in children. The study, taken as a whole, reports: Reported findings indicate that, about two months after transplant, alpha-beta T cells came from several hundred expanded clones, which were derived from non-depleted graft cells.

This clonotype came up a few times. What it binds is not known. Unique molecular identifiers were incorporated when the TCRbeta library was constructed. TCRdb independently ran MiXCR on the PCR reads; one entry per CDR3 protein. The sample lists about 590,000 distinct CDR3 sequences, over 10% occurring once. This clonotype originated in a male patient younger than 18 who had a stem cell transplant for acute myeloid leukemia, so the T cells may come from the graft donor. The sample was PBMCs, mostly from graft donor cells, taken 360 days after TCRalphabeta/CD19-depleted stem cell transplant.

CDR3 sequence reads: CASSGTGGVSEQFF. Here the CDR3 DNA reads TGTGCCAGCAGCGGGACAGGGGGCGTGAGTGAGCAGTTCTTC. The J gene is TRBJ2-1, the V gene TRBV9; 11 positions agree with TRBD1. Per germline, CDR1 SGDLS and CDR2 YYNGEE. V was pared by 3 bases and J by 9 bases, with 5 bases of the junction left unmatched. The CDR3 consists of 14 residues.